The 13 T cell receptor beta chains listed next were all sequenced from one sample in a study of OX40 agonist ivuxolimab in advanced cancers. The protocol was immunoSEQ multiplex PCR, while the TCRdb copy is restricted to in-frame clones and leaves out a portion. The sample lists 100,000 to 130,000 clones; roughly 90% were seen once. The sample consisted of CD4+ or CD8+ T cells sorted from blood, taken in a trial of the OX40 agonist ivuxolimab. All receptors come from an adult with an advanced solid tumor such as melanoma, head and neck, liver or kidney cancer.

V usage is TRBV7-9 and J usage is TRBJ1-3; D remains unclear. Per germline, CDR1 SEHNR and CDR2 FQNEAQ (reference sequence). V lost 1 base and J lost 7, with 14 bases in between. The CDR3 contains 15 residues. The CDR3 DNA is TGTGCCAGCAGCTTAGATCTGGGATCGGCTAACACCATATATTTT. Residues: CASSLDLGSANTIYF.

The CDR3 spells CASSLVGGVEQPQHF. CDR3 nucleotides: TGCGCCAGCAGCTTGGTTGGGGGAGTGGAGCAGCCCCAGCATTTT. The rearrangement uses TRBV5-1 and TRBJ1-5, with D perhaps matching TRBD1 (5 bases). CDR3 length: 15 amino acids. CDR1 is SGHRS, CDR2 YFSETQ, per germline. V lost 0 bases, J lost 7 bases, and 14 bases lay in between.

This rearrangement joins TRBV29-1 to TRBJ1-5; unclear D gene. V was trimmed by 4 bases and J by 2 bases, leaving 9 bases between them. There are 13 residues in the CDR3. Germline V lookup: CDR1 SQVTM, CDR2 ANQGSEA. The CDR3 DNA reads TGCAGCGTTGTCTCGGACGGCAATCAGCCCCAGCATTTT. The encoded protein is CSVVSDGNQPQHF.

This rearrangement joins TRBV11-2 to TRBJ2-1; D may be TRBD2 (5 bases). From germline, CDR1 is SGHAT and CDR2 FQNNGV. This CDR3 is built from 15 residues. V was pared by 5 bases and J by 6 bases, with 17 bases between. CDR3 sequence reads: CASSGSGGPSNEQFF. The CDR3 coding sequence is TGTGCCAGCAGCGGCTCGGGCGGGCCCTCCAATGAGCAGTTCTTC.

This sequence joins TRBV5-4 and TRBJ2-3; no clear D gene. The V end lost 1 base, the J end lost 2 bases, and 17 bases lay between the germline ends. Germline CDR1 and CDR2: SGHNT and YYREEE (reference sequence). This CDR3 is 17 amino acids long. Here the CDR3 DNA reads TGTGCCAGCAGCTTGAGGTTGGCCGTGGGATTCACAGATACGCAGTATTTT. Amino acids: CASSLRLAVGFTDTQYF.

This clone was recorded once. CDR3 bases: TGTGCCGCTGGCAAGGACAGGGATGGTAGCAATCAGCCCCAGCATTTT. It specifies CAAGKDRDGSNQPQHF. This chain uses TRBV10-3 with TRBJ1-5, with 8 bases fitting TRBD1. The CDR3 covers 16 residues. V was clipped by 11 bases and J by 0 bases; unmatched bases: 12. Germline V gene sequence: CDR1 ENHRY, CDR2 SYGVKD.

The V gene is TRBV28, the J gene TRBJ2-7, with TRBD1 matching 7 bases. The CDR3 runs to 18 residues. The trim removed 5 bases at V and 3 bases at J, leaving 19 bases unmatched. CDR1 MDHEN and CDR2 SYDVKM come from the germline V gene. The DNA of the CDR3 is TGTGCCAGCAGTACCGTCCCGGGACAGTCTTACACGGGCTACGAGCAGTACTTC. This sequence encodes CASSTVPGQSYTGYEQYF.

This chain uses TRBV2 with TRBJ1-2, with D hard to call. The CDR3 is 13 amino acids. Per germline, CDR1 SNHLY and CDR2 FYNNEI. Trimming removed 10 bases at V and 5 bases at J, with 17 bases between. In nucleotides, the CDR3 is TGTGCCACCCGGGGAGTGCCGGGGTATGGCTACACCTTC. This translates into CATRGVPGYGYTF.

This chain uses TRBV18 with TRBJ1-2; D not resolved. Trimming stripped 0 bases from V and 5 bases from J, with 10 bases between. Germline values: CDR1 KGHSH, CDR2 LQKENI. This CDR3 comprises 14 residues. Here the CDR3 DNA reads TGTGCCAGCTCACCACCAGCAAACGAGTATGGCTACACCTTC. Translated, it gives CASSPPANEYGYTF.

The rearrangement joins TRBV4-1 to TRBJ1-5, with unresolved D. Germline V gives CDR1 MGHRA, CDR2 YSYEKL. Trimming pared 0 bases from V and 4 bases from J, leaving 7 bases between. This CDR3 region has 14 residues. The CDR3, as DNA: TGCGCCAGCAGCCAAGAAGCGGGTAATCAGCCCCAGCATTTT. Residues: CASSQEAGNQPQHF.

The gene calls are TRBV5-6 and TRBJ2-1; 9 nucleotides agree with TRBD1. The CDR3 runs 15 residues. Germline assignment: CDR1 SGHDT and CDR2 YYEEEE. J gave up 5 bases and V 4 bases, and 7 bases lay outside the gene matches. This CDR3 reads CASSRRTGVNNEQFF. In nucleotides, the CDR3 is TGTGCCAGCAGCAGAAGGACAGGGGTAAACAATGAGCAGTTCTTC. The whole variable domain, filled in from reference TRBV5-6 and TRBJ2-1, reads DAGVTQSPTHLIKTRGQQVTLRCSPKSGHDTVSWYQQALGQGPQFIFQYYEEEERQRGNFPDRFSGHQFPNYSSELNVNALLLGDSALYLCASSRRTGVNNEQFFGPGTRLTVL.

This clone was found a few times. This rearrangement joins TRBV7-2 to TRBJ2-5; no definite D call. The V gene lost 0 bases and the J gene lost 2 bases, with 10 bases spanning the gap. CDR3 size: 15 residues. Germline loops: CDR1 SGHTA, CDR2 FQGNSA. The CDR3 region has the DNA TGTGCCAGCAGCTTAGCAGGCAGGATACAAGAGACCCAGTACTTC. Its translation: CASSLAGRIQETQYF.

This clone was observed once. V usage is TRBV18 and J usage is TRBJ2-7; TRBD1 matches at 12 bases. The junction had 5 bases not matched to a gene; V was cut back by 3 bases and J by 5 bases. Germline loops: CDR1 KGHSH, CDR2 LQKENI. The length of the CDR3 is 15 residues. The CDR3 reads CASSPRGQGANEQYF. In nucleotides, the CDR3 is TGTGCCAGCTCACCTAGGGGACAGGGGGCGAACGAGCAGTACTTC.